The source of this TCR beta chain is a study of cytomegalovirus exposure and HLA in healthy donors. Overall study context: A prior analysis found 90 million to 120 million unique TCR beta sequences from about 179 million T cells.

60 Vbeta and 13 Jbeta primers were used in PCR. Produced via immunoSEQ multiplex PCR; TCRdb's table is partial and in-frame only. This table has 200,000 to 250,000 clones, 82% appearing once. The germline V gene has CDR1 SGHRS and CDR2 YFSETQ. The V and J ends lost 5 bases and 11 bases, in that order; junction bases with no gene match: 14. CDR3 length: 15 residues. Study-wide results and limits: Clonal expansion, a later analysis showed, was greater in HLA-associated TCR beta chains than in equally common others. Rare sequences made up most TCRs, while some public TCRs were found in many donors. Listed as cytomegalovirus-associated were 170 or so TCR beta chains.

As regards this clone: Its antigen is still unknown.

V is TRBV5-1 and J is TRBJ1-5; 9 positions match TRBD1. This TCR derives from a woman aged 40-49 years in good health and CMV-seropositive. Sequenced: PBMCs. The CDR3: CASSFTGTGISTQHF. As DNA, the CDR3 is TGCGCCAGCAGTTTTACCGGGACAGGGATTAGCACCCAGCATTTT.